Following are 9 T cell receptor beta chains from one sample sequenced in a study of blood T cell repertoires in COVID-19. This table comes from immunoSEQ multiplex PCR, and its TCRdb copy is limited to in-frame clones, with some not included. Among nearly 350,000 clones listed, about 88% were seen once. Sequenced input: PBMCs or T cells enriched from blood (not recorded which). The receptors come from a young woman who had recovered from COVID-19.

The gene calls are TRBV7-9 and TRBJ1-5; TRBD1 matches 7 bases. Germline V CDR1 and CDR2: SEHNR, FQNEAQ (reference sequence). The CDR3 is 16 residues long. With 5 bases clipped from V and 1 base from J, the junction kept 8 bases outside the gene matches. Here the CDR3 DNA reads TGTGCCAGCAGCCCCACGACAGGGAAGAGCAATCAGCCCCAGCATTTT. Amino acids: CASSPTTGKSNQPQHF.

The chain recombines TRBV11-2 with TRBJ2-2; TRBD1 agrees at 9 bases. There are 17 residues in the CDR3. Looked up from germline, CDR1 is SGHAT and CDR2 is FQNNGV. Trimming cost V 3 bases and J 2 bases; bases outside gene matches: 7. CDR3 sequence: CASSFTGGLGNTGELFF. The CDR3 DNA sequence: TGTGCCAGCAGCTTCACAGGGGGCTTGGGAAACACCGGGGAGCTGTTTTTT.

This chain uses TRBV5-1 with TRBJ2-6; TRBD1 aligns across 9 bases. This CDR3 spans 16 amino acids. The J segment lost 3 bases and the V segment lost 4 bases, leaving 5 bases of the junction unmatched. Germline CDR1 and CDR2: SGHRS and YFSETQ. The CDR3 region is CASSMGQGDGANVLTF. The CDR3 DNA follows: TGCGCCAGCAGCATGGGACAGGGCGATGGGGCCAACGTCCTGACTTTC.

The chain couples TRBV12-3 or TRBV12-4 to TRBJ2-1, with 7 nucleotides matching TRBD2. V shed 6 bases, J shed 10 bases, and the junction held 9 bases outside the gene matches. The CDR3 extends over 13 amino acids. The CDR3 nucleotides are TGTGCCAGCAGCGGGGGGATGAGGAGGGAGCAGTTCTTC. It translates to CASSGGMRREQFF.

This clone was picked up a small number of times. DNA for the CDR3: TGTGCCAGCAGCACACAGGGATATCAGCCCCAGCATTTT. Amino acids: CASSTQGYQPQHF. The chain combines TRBV6-5 with TRBJ1-5; a possible D gene is TRBD1 (6 bases). Looked up from germline, CDR1 is MNHEY and CDR2 is SVGAGI. Trimming left V 6 bases short and J 5 bases short, with 11 bases between. There are 13 residues in the CDR3.

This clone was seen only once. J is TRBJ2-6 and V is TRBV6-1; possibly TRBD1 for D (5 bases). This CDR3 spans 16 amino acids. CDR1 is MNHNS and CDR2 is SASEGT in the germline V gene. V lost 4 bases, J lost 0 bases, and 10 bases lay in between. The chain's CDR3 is CASSALQGSGANVLTF. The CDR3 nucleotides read TGTGCCAGCAGTGCCCTCCAGGGCTCTGGGGCCAACGTCCTGACTTTC.

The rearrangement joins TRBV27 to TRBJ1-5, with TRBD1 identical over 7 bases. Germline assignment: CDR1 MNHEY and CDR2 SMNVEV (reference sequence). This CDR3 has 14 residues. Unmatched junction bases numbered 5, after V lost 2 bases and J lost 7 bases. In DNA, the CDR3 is TGTGCCAGCAGTTTACAGAGGGGGCGACAGCCCCAGCATTTT. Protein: CASSLQRGRQPQHF.

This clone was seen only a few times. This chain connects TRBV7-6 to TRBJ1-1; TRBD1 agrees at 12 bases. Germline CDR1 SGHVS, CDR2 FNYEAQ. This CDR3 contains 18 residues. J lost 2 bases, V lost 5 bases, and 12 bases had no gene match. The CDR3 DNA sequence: TGTGCCAGCAGCCTATCCGCGGGGACAGGGGGCAGAAACACTGAAGCTTTCTTT. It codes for CASSLSAGTGGRNTEAFF.

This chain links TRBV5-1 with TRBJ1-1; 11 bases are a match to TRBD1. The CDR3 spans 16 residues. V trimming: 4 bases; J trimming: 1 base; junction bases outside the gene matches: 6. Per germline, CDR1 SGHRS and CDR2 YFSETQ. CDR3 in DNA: TGCGCCAGCAGCACCGCCGGGACAGGGGGGAACACTGAAGCTTTCTTT. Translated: CASSTAGTGGNTEAFF.